The next 8 T cell receptor beta chains were all read from a single sample in a study of T-cell reconstitution after alpha-beta-depleted transplantation in children. Unique molecular identifiers were incorporated when the TCRbeta library was constructed. In TCRdb, the PCR reads were re-called with MiXCR into one record per CDR3 protein. Counted here are about 1,000,000 distinct CDR3 sequences, roughly 29% occurring once; the ten biggest clones make up more than 25%. The input for sequencing was PBMCs, mostly from graft donor cells, taken 360 days after TCRalphabeta/CD19-depleted stem cell transplant. Receptors originate from a boy in the first two years of life who had a stem cell transplant for SCID, so the T cells may come from the graft donor.

The chain has TRBV15 and TRBJ2-7; D uncertain. V lost 1 base and J lost 5, with 12 bases in between. This CDR3 spans 14 amino acids. CDR1 is LNHNV and CDR2 is YYDKDF in the germline V gene (reference sequence). The CDR3 protein is CATSRVLTLNEQYF. CDR3 DNA: TGTGCCACCAGCAGAGTGTTAACCTTGAACGAGCAGTACTTC.

The chain links TRBV4-1 to TRBJ2-7; the D is unclear. The V gene's germline CDR1 is MGHRA and CDR2 YSYEKL. The CDR3 covers 14 residues. V was trimmed by 1 base and J by 2 bases, leaving 9 bases between them. CDR3 in amino acids: CASSQGAQTYEQYF. CDR3 DNA: TGCGCCAGCAGCCAAGGGGCACAGACCTACGAGCAGTACTTC.

There are a few counts of this clonotype. This chain uses TRBV5-1 with TRBJ2-2, with D perhaps matching TRBD2 (7 bases). V was cut by 0 bases and J by 6 bases, with 15 bases left in between. Germline assignment: CDR1 SGHRS and CDR2 YFSETQ. This CDR3 has 16 residues. The CDR3 DNA reads TGCGCCAGCAGCTTGGCACAGGGAGGGCGAGCCGGGGAGCTGTTTTTT. Amino acids: CASSLAQGGRAGELFF. The variable domain in full, with the rest retrieved from reference TRBV5-1 and TRBJ2-2, is KAGVTQTPRYLIKTRGQQVTLSCSPISGHRSVSWYQQTPGQGLQFLFEYFSETQRNKGNFPGRFSGRQFSNSRSEMNVSTLELGDSALYLCASSLAQGGRAGELFFGEGSRLTVL.

Here the CDR3 DNA reads TGTGCCAGCAGTTCCGGGACCATCAATTCCTACGAGCAGTACTTC. Amino acid sequence: CASSSGTINSYEQYF. The chain combines TRBV12-3 or TRBV12-4 with TRBJ2-7; the D gene could be TRBD1 or TRBD2 (5 bases each). V was cut by 4 bases and J by 1 base, with 14 bases left in between. The CDR3 has 15 residues.

This clonotype came up a few times. J is TRBJ2-2 and V is TRBV18; a weak D match, TRBD1 (5 bases). The CDR3 length is 15 residues. The germline V gene encodes CDR1 KGHSH and CDR2 LQKENI. V was cut by 0 bases and J by 6 bases, with 11 bases left in between. The CDR3 protein is CASSPPPGRPGELFF. The CDR3 coding sequence is TGTGCCAGCTCACCACCTCCAGGGCGGCCCGGGGAGCTGTTTTTT. The full variable domain, with the rest looked up from reference TRBV18 and TRBJ2-2, is NAGVMQNPRHLVRRRGQEARLRCSPMKGHSHVYWYRQLPEEGLKFMVYLQKENIIDESGMPKERFSAEFPKEGPSILRIQQVVRGDSAAYFCASSPPPGRPGELFFGEGSRLTVL.

The V gene is TRBV20-1, the J gene TRBJ2-7; a weak D match, TRBD2 (6 bases). Germline V gene sequence: CDR1 DFQATT, CDR2 SNEGSKA (reference sequence). CDR3 size: 12 residues. Trimming left V 5 bases short and J 1 base short, with 9 bases between. DNA for the CDR3: TGCAGTGCTGGGACTCCTTCCTACGAGCAGTACTTC. This translates into CSAGTPSYEQYF.

The chain carries TRBV5-1 and TRBJ1-1; tentatively, D is TRBD1 (5 bases). The CDR3 is 13 residues long. CDR1 and CDR2 from the germline V gene are SGHRS and YFSETQ. Deletions cut 4 bases from V and 6 bases from J, with 13 bases between. The CDR3: CASSIREGAEAFF. CDR3 bases: TGCGCCAGCAGCATCAGGGAGGGAGCTGAAGCTTTCTTT.

Remarks on this clonotype: The CDR3 end shows no conserved phenylalanine or tryptophan, and so a read error is likely. The chain couples TRBV19 to TRBJ1-1; no definite D call. The length of the CDR3 is 12 residues. Between the trimmed V and J ends, which lost 3 bases and 5 bases, there was a span of 7 bases. CDR1 is LNHDA, CDR2 SQIVND, per germline (reference sequence). The CDR3 here is CASSIGLTEAFI. CDR3 sequence (DNA): TGTGCCAGTAGTATCGGCCTTACTGAAGCTTTCATT.